These T cell receptor beta chains were read from a single sample in a study of blood T cell repertoires in COVID-19. TCRdb keeps only in-frame clones here, not all; method: immunoSEQ multiplex PCR. The data hold fewer than 400,000 clones, with about 83% observed a single time. Material: PBMCs or T cells enriched from blood (not recorded which). These receptors were taken from a woman aged 50 to 60 who had recovered from COVID-19. CDR3s include the opening cysteine and the closing phenylalanine or tryptophan. A D gene is named only where the DNA matches it firmly. Some rows mark clone size as missing; the rest say once, few, many or name a class of expanded clone.

D,J,size,V,CDR3,DNA
.,TRBJ1-4,.,TRBV10-3,CAISGGQNEKLFF,TGTGCCATCAGCGGCGGACAGAATGAAAAACTGTTTTTT
TRBD1,TRBJ2-2,.,TRBV19,CASSYRGHGGELFF,TGTGCCAGTAGTTACAGGGGGCATGGCGGGGAGCTGTTTTTT
TRBD1,TRBJ2-3,.,TRBV19,CASRIDRATDTQYF,TGTGCCAGTAGGATCGACAGGGCCACAGATACGCAGTATTTT
.,TRBJ2-7,.,TRBV5-6,CASSLGGQPYEQYF,TGTGCCAGCAGCTTGGGGGGGCAGCCCTACGAGCAGTACTTC
TRBD1,TRBJ2-3,.,TRBV27,CASSPDRGQDTQYF,TGTGCCAGCAGTCCTGACAGGGGGCAAGATACGCAGTATTTT
.,TRBJ1-5,.,TRBV13,CASSLGRQYQPQHF,TGTGCCAGCAGCTTAGGCCGACAGTATCAGCCCCAGCATTTT
TRBD1,TRBJ2-7,.,TRBV27,CASRTQGTGAYF,TGTGCCAGCAGAACTCAGGGGACAGGCGCGTACTTC
TRBD1,TRBJ1-4,.,TRBV2,CASRSGQQNEKLFF,TGTGCCAGCAGATCGGGACAGCAGAATGAAAAACTGTTTTTT
.,TRBJ2-5,.,TRBV5-1,CASSVEYQETQYF,TGCGCCAGCAGTGTAGAGTACCAAGAGACCCAGTACTTC
.,TRBJ1-2,.,TRBV6-5,CASSPRQKPNYGYTF,TGTGCCAGCAGCCCACGACAGAAGCCTAACTATGGCTACACCTTC
.,TRBJ2-2,.,TRBV6-5,CASSYAGQPNTGELFF,TGTGCCAGCAGTTACGCAGGGCAGCCGAACACCGGGGAGCTGTTTTTT
.,TRBJ1-3,.,TRBV11-2,CASSRHGSGNTIYF,TGTGCCAGCAGTCGTCACGGGTCTGGAAACACCATATATTTT
TRBD2,TRBJ2-2,.,TRBV5-1,CASSPGLAGEYNTGELFF,TGCGCCAGCAGCCCGGGACTAGCGGGGGAGTATAACACCGGGGAGCTGTTTTTT
.,TRBJ1-6,.,TRBV9,CASSRSPGQLNSPLHF,TGTGCCAGCAGCAGGTCGCCGGGACAACTTAATTCACCCCTCCACTTT
.,TRBJ2-7,.,TRBV5-1,CASSLGVAGHYEQYF,TGCGCCAGCAGCTTGGGCGTGGCGGGCCATTACGAGCAGTACTTC
TRBD1,TRBJ2-7,.,TRBV7-9,CASGGGQGYEQYF,TGTGCCAGCGGGGGGGGACAGGGCTACGAGCAGTACTTC
.,TRBJ1-1,.,TRBV3-1/TRBV3-2,CASSRRGGPEAFF,TGTGCCAGCAGCCGCCGGGGGGGGCCTGAAGCTTTCTTT
.,TRBJ1-5,.,TRBV18,CASSPTGGDQPQHF,TGTGCCAGCTCACCAACGGGGGGCGATCAGCCCCAGCATTTT
.,TRBJ1-2,few,TRBV28,CASRSPDIGYTF,TGTGCCAGCAGATCCCCGGACATTGGCTACACCTTC
.,TRBJ1-1,.,TRBV13,CASSPDSSSEAFF,TGTGCCAGCAGCCCTGACAGTTCCAGCGAAGCTTTCTTT
.,TRBJ1-2,.,TRBV9,CASSVVTALYGYTF,TGTGCCAGCAGCGTAGTGACAGCCCTCTATGGCTACACCTTC
.,TRBJ2-5,.,TRBV5-5,CASSLASRETQYF,TGTGCCAGCAGCTTGGCATCGCGGGAGACCCAGTACTTC
.,TRBJ1-1,once,TRBV5-1,CASSPSAGSGEAFF,TGCGCCAGCAGCCCTTCGGCGGGGTCAGGTGAAGCTTTCTTT
.,TRBJ2-6,.,TRBV7-8,CASSLNGVSSGANVLTF,TGTGCCAGCAGCTTAAACGGAGTAAGCTCTGGGGCCAACGTCCTGACTTTC
.,TRBJ1-2,.,TRBV28,CASSLPGHNGYTF,TGTGCCAGCAGTTTACCAGGGCACAATGGCTACACCTTC
.,TRBJ1-2,.,TRBV4-1,CASSYIVDSGLYGYTF,TGCGCCAGCAGCTATATAGTAGATTCGGGGTTGTACGGCTACACCTTC
TRBD1,TRBJ2-2,.,TRBV18,CASSPILSGGANTGELFF,TGTGCCAGCTCACCTATATTATCAGGGGGCGCGAACACCGGGGAGCTGTTTTTT
.,TRBJ1-2,.,TRBV9,CASSARDNGYGYTF,TGTGCCAGCAGCGCTCGGGACAACGGCTATGGCTACACCTTC
TRBD1,TRBJ2-2,.,TRBV27,CASRVRDSNTGELFF,TGTGCCAGCAGGGTCAGGGACAGTAACACCGGGGAGCTGTTTTTT
.,TRBJ2-1,.,TRBV28,CASSLRAGVYNEQFF,TGTGCCAGCAGTTTACGGGCAGGGGTCTACAATGAGCAGTTCTTC
.,TRBJ1-2,.,TRBV2,CASSWTVNYGYTF,TGTGCCAGCAGTTGGACTGTGAACTATGGCTACACCTTC
TRBD1,TRBJ1-5,.,TRBV28,CASSLFPGGEPGNQPQHF,TGTGCCAGCAGTTTATTTCCAGGGGGCGAACCCGGGAATCAGCCCCAGCATTTT
TRBD1,TRBJ2-3,.,TRBV27,CASSLTIQGAKTDTQYF,TGTGCCAGCAGTCTAACTATACAGGGGGCTAAAACAGATACGCAGTATTTT
TRBD1,TRBJ1-3,once,TRBV2,CASSEALLRTGLNTIYF,TGTGCCAGCAGTGAAGCGCTTCTCAGGACAGGGCTAAACACCATATATTTT
TRBD1,TRBJ2-3,once,TRBV3-1/TRBV3-2,CASSLTGTGGDTQYF,TGTGCCAGCAGCCTCACCGGGACAGGGGGAGATACGCAGTATTTT
.,TRBJ1-2,.,TRBV6-5,CASIMGRRTDGYTF,TGTGCCAGCATTATGGGACGGCGGACAGACGGCTACACCTTC
.,TRBJ1-1,.,TRBV15,CATSRDLWQMNTEAFF,TGTGCCACCAGCAGAGATTTGTGGCAGATGAACACTGAAGCTTTCTTT
.,TRBJ1-4,.,TRBV2,CASTPETEKLFF,TGTGCCAGCACTCCAGAGACAGAAAAACTGTTTTTT
TRBD1,TRBJ1-5,.,TRBV2,CASSYDRELQPQHF,TGTGCCAGCAGTTACGACAGGGAGCTGCAGCCCCAGCATTTT
TRBD1,TRBJ1-6,.,TRBV23-1,CAIRGQNYNSPLHF,TGCGCCATCAGGGGACAGAACTATAATTCACCCCTCCACTTT